One sample yielded the 15 T cell receptor beta chains listed below, sequenced in a study of CD8 T cells in ankylosing spondylitis. TCRdb redid the calling of the 5' RACE reads with MiXCR, one entry per CDR3 protein. The table lists fewer than 350,000 distinct CDR3 sequences, around 10% of them singletons. Sequencing was carried out using blood, either unsorted or a sorted T cell fraction (not recorded which). The receptor set was obtained from a female donor with ankylosing spondylitis or in good health (not recorded which).

This clonotype came up many times. The chain links TRBV20-1 to TRBJ2-3; D is unclear. This CDR3 has 14 amino acids. From germline, CDR1 is DFQATT and CDR2 SNEGSKA (reference sequence). The ends were cut back, 6 bases at V and 0 bases at J, with 13 bases in the middle. The CDR3 loop is CSAPGLHSTDTQYF. The DNA for the CDR3 is TGCAGTGCCCCGGGTCTCCATAGCACAGATACGCAGTATTTT.

The chain couples TRBV14 to TRBJ1-2; D gene uncertain. The germline V and J ends were trimmed by 0 bases and 4 bases, with 18 bases remaining between them. This CDR3 is built from 17 residues. Germline lookup yields CDR1 SGHDN and CDR2 FVKESK. This chain's CDR3 is CASSQEVLDSLVYGYTF. The CDR3 DNA is TGTGCCAGCAGCCAAGAAGTACTGGATTCCCTCGTCTATGGCTACACCTTC.

This clonotype was picked up many times. The genes are TRBV29-1 and TRBJ2-2, with TRBD1 matching over 10 bases. The CDR3 has 15 amino acids. CDR1 and CDR2 (germline): SQVTM, ANQGSEA. V lost 6 bases to trimming and J lost 4 bases; unmatched junction nucleotides: 8. The CDR3 reads CSVGTGTGVTGELFF. CDR3 coding DNA: TGCAGCGTCGGAACCGGGACAGGGGTCACCGGGGAGCTGTTTTTT.

This clonotype showed up just a few times. V gene TRBV12-3 or TRBV12-4 combines with J gene TRBJ2-1; D is uncertain. The CDR3 loop spans 13 amino acids. Between the trimmed V and J ends, which lost 3 bases and 2 bases, there was a span of 5 bases. The CDR3 loop is CASSFWTYNEQFF. The CDR3 coding sequence is TGTGCCAGCAGTTTCTGGACCTACAATGAGCAGTTCTTC.

This clonotype was seen repeatedly, ten times or more. The chain recombines TRBV20-1 with TRBJ2-2, with 9 bases lining up with TRBD2. The CDR3 is 14 residues long. CDR1 and CDR2 (germline): DFQATT, SNEGSKA (reference sequence). V lost 3 bases to trimming and J lost 4 bases; unmatched junction nucleotides: 3. The CDR3 sequence: CSARRGGTTGELFF. The CDR3 DNA sequence: TGCAGTGCTAGGCGGGGGGGCACCACCGGGGAGCTGTTTTTT.

In its sample, this clonotype was seen many times. The rearrangement uses TRBV28 and TRBJ2-7; tentatively, D is TRBD1 (5 bases). The CDR3 spans 15 residues. V was cut by 5 bases and J by 1 base, with 15 bases left in between. Germline V CDR1 and CDR2: MDHEN, SYDVKM. This chain's CDR3 is CASSETVQPSYEQYF. The DNA of the CDR3 is TGTGCCAGCAGTGAGACAGTACAACCTTCCTACGAGCAGTACTTC.

This clonotype was detected only a few times. The chain couples TRBV10-3 to TRBJ2-1, with D unresolved. This CDR3 comprises 11 residues. Germline CDR1 and CDR2: ENHRY and SYGVKD. Trimming left V 4 bases short and J 11 bases short, with 9 bases between. The CDR3 DNA reads TGTGCCATCAGTGTGGAAGAAAAGCAGTTCTTC. Its protein is CAISVEEKQFF.

The table lists this clonotype with a few counts. V is TRBV6-5 and J is TRBJ2-7; the D gene is possibly TRBD2 (5 bases). This CDR3 has 13 residues. Germline V gives CDR1 MNHEY, CDR2 SVGAGI. Trimming removed 4 bases from V and 3 bases from J, with 10 bases in between. The CDR3 DNA sequence: TGTGCCAGCAGTTCCTCGGGGTACTACGAGCAGTACTTC. This sequence encodes CASSSSGYYEQYF.

V and J are TRBV7-6 and TRBJ2-5, with 8 positions matching TRBD2. The germline gives CDR1 SGHVS, CDR2 FNYEAQ. Losses at the gene ends were 4 bases for V and 4 bases for J; bases not matched to a gene: 5. CDR3 length: 14 amino acids. CDR3: CASSWGLDGETQYF. CDR3 sequence (DNA): TGTGCCAGCAGCTGGGGACTAGATGGAGAGACCCAGTACTTC. The whole variable domain, filled in from reference TRBV7-6 and TRBJ2-5, reads GAGVSQSPRYKVTKRGQDVALRCDPISGHVSLYWYRQALGQGPEFLTYFNYEAQQDKSGLPNDRFSAERPEGSISTLTIQRTEQRDSAMYRCASSWGLDGETQYFGPGTRLLVL.

The chain carries TRBV6-2 or TRBV6-3 and TRBJ1-1; 8 bases align to TRBD1. V trimming: 6 bases; J trimming: 5 bases; junction bases outside the gene matches: 5. CDR1 is MNHEY, CDR2 SVGEGT, per germline. The CDR3 is 13 amino acids. CDR3 in DNA: TGTGCCAGCAGGGACAGGGAATGGACTGAAGCTTTCTTT. This translates into CASRDREWTEAFF.

At least ten counts were recorded for this clonotype. The rearrangement links TRBV5-1 to TRBJ2-7; possibly TRBD1 for D (5 bases). Per germline, CDR1 SGHRS and CDR2 YFSETQ. V gave up 2 bases and J gave up 4 bases, with 13 bases separating them. The CDR3 contains 14 residues. The CDR3, as DNA: TGCGCCAGCAGCTTCAAGGGGCCAGGTTACGAGCAGTACTTC. This gives the protein CASSFKGPGYEQYF. Full variable domain (outside the CDR3, taken from reference TRBV5-1 and TRBJ2-7): KAGVTQTPRYLIKTRGQQVTLSCSPISGHRSVSWYQQTPGQGLQFLFEYFSETQRNKGNFPGRFSGRQFSNSRSEMNVSTLELGDSALYLCASSFKGPGYEQYFGPGTRLTVT.

This clonotype came up a few times. The chain employs TRBV20-1 and TRBJ1-6; no reliable D call. The CDR3 has 12 residues. Germline assignment: CDR1 DFQATT and CDR2 SNEGSKA (reference sequence). The V gene lost 3 bases and the J gene lost 7 bases, with 7 bases spanning the gap. The CDR3 sequence is CSARQSNSPLHF. The CDR3 DNA follows: TGCAGTGCTAGGCAGTCCAATTCACCCCTCCACTTT.

This clonotype was observed many times. This chain uses TRBV29-1 with TRBJ2-3, with 8 bases aligning to TRBD2. Germline V gene lookup returns CDR1 SQVTM and CDR2 ANQGSEA. The J segment lost 1 base and the V segment lost 4 bases, leaving 4 bases of the junction unmatched. The CDR3 runs to 14 residues. The CDR3 coding sequence is TGCAGCGTTGGGCACGGGGGGGGCACAGATACGCAGTATTTT. Its translation: CSVGHGGGTDTQYF.

The chain couples TRBV28 to TRBJ2-2; no definite D call. Germline V lookup: CDR1 MDHEN, CDR2 SYDVKM. The CDR3 length is 16 residues. Trimming removed 2 bases at V and 4 bases at J, with 14 bases between. The CDR3 is CASSLVVTRLTGELFF. The DNA of the CDR3 is TGTGCCAGCAGTTTAGTGGTCACCAGACTCACCGGGGAGCTGTTTTTT.

V and J are TRBV30 and TRBJ1-1; D is undetermined. The V end was cut by 0 bases, the J end by 4 bases, with 3 bases between. This CDR3 region has 11 residues. Germline CDR1 is GTSNPN and CDR2 is SVGIG (reference sequence). The CDR3 region is CAWSVSTEAFF. The CDR3 DNA follows: TGTGCCTGGAGTGTATCCACTGAAGCTTTCTTT.